This entry concerns a single T cell receptor beta chain. Its antigen is not known. The data were obtained in a study of human T cells and chemical hapten exposure. TCRdb re-called the RACE reads through MiXCR, storing one row per CDR3 protein. The data hold roughly 180,000 distinct CDR3 sequences, with about a fifth observed a single time. Time point denoted: patch test 1, 2 weeks after DPC sensitization. Treatment here: therapeutic diphenylcyclopropenone sensitization with weekly scalp DPC. Donation of samples came from alopecia patients who were 18 to 70 years old and suitable for DPC. CDR3 size: 14 residues. CDR1 is DFQATT and CDR2 is SNEGSKA in the germline V gene (reference sequence). J lost 8 bases, V lost 6 bases, and 8 bases had no gene match. General observations from the study: Because they had alopecia, donors may respond immunologically unlike healthy people. Counts of TCRs expanded at PT1 correlated positively with patch test score.

The TCR sequence derives from a woman between 50 and 59 years old with alopecia areata. Some clones in this sample may be carry-over from other donors' samples. The rearrangement uses TRBV20-1 and TRBJ2-1, with TRBD2 matching 12 bases. The sequences come from whole blood, collected in connection with sensitization to the hapten diphenylcyclopropenone (DPC). CDR3 in amino acids: CSARTSGNVDEQFF. The CDR3 nucleotides are TGCAGTGCACGGACTAGCGGGAATGTTGATGAGCAGTTCTTC.